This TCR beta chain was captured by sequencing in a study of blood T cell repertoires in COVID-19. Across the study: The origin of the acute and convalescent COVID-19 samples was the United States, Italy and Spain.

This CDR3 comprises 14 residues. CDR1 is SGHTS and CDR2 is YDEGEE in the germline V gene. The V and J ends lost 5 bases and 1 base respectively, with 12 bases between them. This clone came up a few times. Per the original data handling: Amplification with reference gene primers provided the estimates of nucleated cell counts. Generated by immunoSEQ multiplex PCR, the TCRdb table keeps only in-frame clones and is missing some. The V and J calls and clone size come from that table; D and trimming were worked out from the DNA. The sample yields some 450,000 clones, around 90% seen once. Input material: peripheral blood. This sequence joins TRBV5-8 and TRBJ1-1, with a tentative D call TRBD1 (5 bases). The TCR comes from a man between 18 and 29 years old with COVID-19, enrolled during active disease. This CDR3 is CASRLGQGNTEAFF. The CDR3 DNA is TGTGCCAGCAGGCTAGGCCAGGGGAACACTGAAGCTTTCTTT.